Following are 26 T cell receptor beta chains from one sample sequenced in a study of T cell responses to AZD1222 COVID-19 vaccine. Method: immunoSEQ multiplex PCR; TCRdb's copy keeps in-frame clones and lacks some. The sample has 100,000 to 150,000 clones; approximately 85% are singletons. The source material was peripheral blood, sampled on day 0 of AZD1222 vaccination. The receptors stem from an adult in good health.

V gene TRBV12-3 or TRBV12-4 combines with J gene TRBJ1-1; D ambiguous. The CDR3 length is 13 residues. Trimming took off 8 bases at V and 5 bases at J, with 15 bases between the two ends. CDR3 in DNA: TGTGCCAGCGCTCCCATCACCGGAACTGAAGCTTTCTTT. It yields the protein CASAPITGTEAFF.

The V gene is TRBV7-9, the J gene TRBJ2-7, with 11 bases fitting TRBD2. V lost 3 bases to trimming and J lost 2 bases; unmatched junction nucleotides: 9. CDR3 size: 17 residues. Germline-derived CDR1 and CDR2 are SEHNR and FQNEAQ (reference sequence). CDR3 residues: CASSFGASGGRTYEQYF. DNA for the CDR3: TGTGCCAGCAGCTTCGGGGCTAGCGGGGGGCGAACCTACGAGCAGTACTTC.

This clone was counted a single time. The J gene is TRBJ2-3, the V gene TRBV7-9, with D maybe TRBD1 (6 bases). CDR1 and CDR2 from the germline V gene are SEHNR and FQNEAQ (reference sequence). V was clipped by 5 bases and J by 0 bases, with 18 bases between them. The CDR3 is 17 amino acids. Here the CDR3 DNA reads TGTGCCAGCAGCCCCATGGGGGTAGGGGGAAGCACAGATACGCAGTATTTT. Its protein product is CASSPMGVGGSTDTQYF.

The V and J genes are TRBV28 and TRBJ1-6; 8 bases match TRBD1. Germline trimming cut 7 bases from V and 7 bases from J; bases unmatched to any gene: 6. CDR1 and CDR2 from the germline V gene are MDHEN and SYDVKM. CDR3 length: 14 amino acids. CDR3 protein: CASTRDRFNSPLHF. As DNA, the CDR3 is TGTGCCAGCACCAGGGACAGGTTCAATTCACCCCTCCACTTT.

The count of this clone is one. The chain carries TRBV19 and TRBJ2-3, with TRBD1 matching over 9 bases. The CDR3 has 16 residues. With V trimmed by 7 bases and J by 2 bases, 10 bases remained unmatched. Germline V lookup: CDR1 LNHDA, CDR2 SQIVND (reference sequence). In DNA, the CDR3 is TGTGCCAGTATGGACAGGGGAAGTTTCTACACAGATACGCAGTATTTT. Translated: CASMDRGSFYTDTQYF.

The chain carries TRBV6-5 and TRBJ2-7, with D perhaps TRBD1 or TRBD2 (5 bases each). The CDR3 is 15 residues long. CDR1 and CDR2 (germline): MNHEY, SVGAGI. V lost 7 bases and J 2 bases, leaving 18 bases between the germline ends. The DNA of the CDR3 is TGTGCCAGCACCCCGGGGCAGGAGCCTCCCTACGAGCAGTACTTC. Encoded protein: CASTPGQEPPYEQYF.

The chain recombines TRBV7-2 with TRBJ2-5; D might be TRBD2 (7 bases). Germline CDR1 SGHTA, CDR2 FQGNSA. Trimming removed 4 bases from V and 2 bases from J, with 14 bases in between. The CDR3 is made up of 15 amino acids. CDR3 coding DNA: TGTGCCAGCAGCTCACAACGGGGGGCACAAGAGACCCAGTACTTC. It codes for CASSSQRGAQETQYF.

The chain carries TRBV30 and TRBJ1-1; tentative D call: TRBD1 (5 bases). The V gene lost 1 base and the J gene lost 1 base, with 7 bases spanning the gap. Germline values: CDR1 GTSNPN, CDR2 SVGIG (reference sequence). There are 13 residues in the CDR3. This CDR3 reads CAWSGGSNTEAFF. In nucleotides, the CDR3 is TGTGCCTGGAGTGGGGGGTCGAACACTGAAGCTTTCTTT.

Of note for this clone: The identical CDR3 is also encoded by other nucleotide sequences in the sample. This sequence joins TRBV4-3 and TRBJ2-7, with D perhaps matching TRBD2 (6 bases). Germline V lookup: CDR1 LGHNA, CDR2 YSLEER. Trimming took off 1 base at V and 3 bases at J, with 10 bases between the two ends. This CDR3 contains 14 residues. The CDR3 DNA is TGCGCCAGCAGCCAAGGTGGCGGGAACTACGAGCAGTACTTC. This codes for CASSQGGGNYEQYF.

This rearrangement joins TRBV7-2 to TRBJ2-5, with D perhaps matching TRBD1 (6 bases). Germline CDR1 is SGHTA and CDR2 is FQGNSA. The CDR3 loop spans 18 amino acids. The germline V and J ends were trimmed by 6 bases and 2 bases, with 25 bases remaining between them. The CDR3 is CASRPNAQGRGGQETQYF. CDR3 nucleotide sequence: TGTGCCAGCAGGCCAAATGCACAGGGTAGAGGTGGGCAAGAGACCCAGTACTTC.

This chain connects TRBV3-1 (or the pseudogene TRBV3-2) to TRBJ1-2; possibly TRBD1 for D (5 bases). The CDR3 length is 13 residues. Deletions cut 3 bases from V and 6 bases from J, with 11 bases between. Germline V gene sequence: CDR1 LGHDT, CDR2 YNNKEL (reference sequence). CDR3 nucleotides: TGTGCCAGCAGCCACAGGGTCTCGGATGGCTACACCTTC. This codes for CASSHRVSDGYTF.

This chain joins TRBV5-6 and TRBJ2-7; 7 bases line up with TRBD2. The CDR3 sequence is 14 residues long. V shed 0 bases and J 1 base; nucleotides not matched to a gene: 1. Germline V lookup: CDR1 SGHDT, CDR2 YYEEEE. CDR3 loop: CASSLAGGSYEQYF. The CDR3 region has the DNA TGTGCCAGCAGCTTGGCGGGGGGTTCCTACGAGCAGTACTTC.

The chain recombines TRBV7-3 with TRBJ2-2, with D unclear. Germline loops: CDR1 SGHTA, CDR2 FQGTGA. The CDR3 loop spans 12 amino acids. The V end was cut by 4 bases, the J end by 6 bases, with 6 bases between. CDR3 residues: CASSSDAGELFF. The CDR3 DNA is TGTGCCAGCAGCTCGGACGCCGGGGAGCTGTTTTTT.

This clone was seen only once. Germline and junction disagree at one end, which may indicate a read error. The chain is built from TRBV19 and TRBJ1-1; 9 nucleotides line up with TRBD1. This CDR3 has 15 amino acids. The V gene's germline CDR1 is LNHDA and CDR2 SQIVND (reference sequence). CDR3 sequence (DNA): TGTGCCAGTAGTGTAGACAGGGGGTATAACACTGAAGCTTTCTTT. Translated, it gives CASSVDRGYNTEAFF.

CDR3 loop: CASSVDGTSLYEQYF. In DNA form, the CDR3 reads TGTGCCAGCAGCGTAGATGGGACCTCCCTCTACGAGCAGTACTTC. The J gene is TRBJ2-7, the V gene TRBV9; D is tentatively TRBD1 or TRBD2 (5 bases each). The CDR3 loop spans 15 amino acids. Trimming removed 0 bases from V and 3 bases from J, with 13 bases in between. From germline, CDR1 is SGDLS and CDR2 YYNGEE.

The chain uses TRBV11-2 and TRBJ2-1; 8 bases match TRBD1. V gave up 6 bases and J gave up 10 bases; unmatched junction bases: 17. Looked up from germline, CDR1 is SGHAT and CDR2 is FQNNGV. This CDR3 contains 16 residues. The CDR3 spells CASSFRPNRGIKEQFF. The CDR3 nucleotides read TGTGCCAGCAGTTTCCGCCCAAACAGGGGGATCAAGGAGCAGTTCTTC.

This chain connects TRBV4-1 to TRBJ2-2; 7 positions match TRBD1. CDR1 and CDR2 from the germline V gene are MGHRA and YSYEKL. This CDR3 is 15 amino acids long. V was clipped by 3 bases and J by 2 bases; unmatched bases: 3. Here the CDR3 DNA reads TGCGCCAGCAGCCAGGGGGACAGTAACACCGGGGAGCTGTTTTTT. This translates into CASSQGDSNTGELFF.

This clone qualifies as medium-sized. The chain uses TRBV7-3 and TRBJ2-6; D not certain. Germline values: CDR1 SGHTA, CDR2 FQGTGA. The CDR3 spans 15 residues. V gave up 4 bases and J gave up 0 bases, with 7 bases separating them. CDR3 in amino acids: CASSSLSSGANVLTF. CDR3 DNA: TGTGCCAGCAGCTCCTTAAGCTCTGGGGCCAACGTCCTGACTTTC. Using reference TRBV7-3 and TRBJ2-6 for the parts outside the CDR3, the full variable domain is GAGVSQTPSNKVTEKGKYVELRCDPISGHTALYWYRQSLGQGPEFLIYFQGTGAADDSGLPNDRFFAVRPEGSVSTLKIQRTERGDSAVYLCASSSLSSGANVLTFGAGSRLTVL.

This chain links TRBV7-8 with TRBJ1-6; tentatively, D is TRBD1 (5 bases). The CDR3 totals 14 residues. V lost 7 bases and J lost 10, with 17 bases in between. Germline CDR1 SGHVS, CDR2 FQNEAQ. CDR3 sequence: CASTSSGGESPLHF. The DNA of the CDR3 is TGTGCCAGCACCTCTTCGGGGGGTGAGTCACCCCTCCACTTT. The full variable domain, with the rest looked up from reference TRBV7-8 and TRBJ1-6, is GAGVSQSPRYKVAKRGQDVALRCDPISGHVSLFWYQQALGQGPEFLTYFQNEAQLDKSGLPSDRFFAERPEGSVSTLKIQRTQQEDSAVYLCASTSSGGESPLHFGNGTRLTVT.

The chain combines TRBV28 with TRBJ2-1; D gene uncertain. V was pared by 5 bases and J by 2 bases, with 22 bases between. CDR1 is MDHEN and CDR2 is SYDVKM in the germline V gene. The CDR3 contains 18 residues. The CDR3 sequence is CASSPRQRWGLTYNEQFF. In DNA, the CDR3 is TGTGCCAGCAGTCCACGCCAACGATGGGGATTAACCTACAATGAGCAGTTCTTC.

The chain couples TRBV28 to TRBJ1-2, with a weak D call TRBD1 (6 bases). Germline V gives CDR1 MDHEN, CDR2 SYDVKM. This CDR3 region has 14 residues. The V gene lost 7 bases and the J gene lost 7 bases, with 19 bases spanning the gap. The DNA for the CDR3 is TGTGCCAGCAATCTACAGGGAATATTTAGTGGCTACACCTTC. Protein: CASNLQGIFSGYTF.

J is TRBJ1-6 and V is TRBV5-1; maybe TRBD1 (6 bases). With 2 bases removed from V and 7 bases from J, the gap between germline ends came to 13 bases. The CDR3 runs 15 residues. Germline V lookup: CDR1 SGHRS, CDR2 YFSETQ. In DNA, the CDR3 is TGCGCCAGCAGCTTATCCGGGACACCGAATTCACCCCTCCACTTT. Translation gives CASSLSGTPNSPLHF.

The J gene is TRBJ1-6, the V gene TRBV5-8, with D tentatively TRBD1 (6 bases). CDR1 is SGHTS and CDR2 is YDEGEE in the germline V gene. V lost 9 bases, J lost 5 bases, and 18 bases lay in between. This CDR3 contains 15 residues. The CDR3 DNA sequence: TGTGCCACTCGATCAGGGGTTTTCCATAATTCACCCCTCCACTTT. Protein: CATRSGVFHNSPLHF.

The genes are TRBV7-9 and TRBJ2-7, with D perhaps given as TRBD1 or TRBD2 (6 bases each). V shed 5 bases and J shed 3 bases, with 17 bases lying between them. The germline V gene encodes CDR1 SEHNR and CDR2 FQNEAQ (reference sequence). There are 15 residues in the CDR3. The DNA for the CDR3 is TGTGCCAGCAGCCCGCGGGGACACCCTCACTACGAGCAGTACTTC. Protein sequence: CASSPRGHPHYEQYF.

The chain recombines TRBV6-5 with TRBJ2-2; D not resolved. Trimming pared 5 bases from V and 2 bases from J, leaving 0 bases between. Germline lookup yields CDR1 MNHEY and CDR2 SVGAGI. This CDR3 has 11 residues. CDR3 loop: CASSNTGELFF. CDR3 nucleotides: TGTGCCAGCAGTAACACCGGGGAGCTGTTTTTT.

The chain is built from TRBV27 and TRBJ2-7; 9 bases are a match to TRBD2. Germline V gene lookup returns CDR1 MNHEY and CDR2 SMNVEV (reference sequence). Losses at the gene ends were 0 bases for V and 1 base for J; bases not matched to a gene: 10. The CDR3 contains 18 residues. CDR3 sequence reads: CASSLSLLASGASYEQYF. CDR3 nucleotides: TGTGCCAGCAGTTTATCCCTCCTTGCTAGCGGGGCATCCTACGAGCAGTACTTC.